One and the same sample provided the 21 T cell receptor beta chains below, sequenced in a study of identical twins. TCRdb analysed the 5' RACE reads with MiXCR anew, one entry per CDR3 protein. This sample has more than 1.5 million distinct CDR3 sequences, with about 31% found just once. The sequenced material came from cord blood. All receptors derive from a newborn girl in good health.

About this clonotype itself: The junction shows a germline mismatch at one end, possibly a read error. This rearrangement joins TRBV5-1 to TRBJ2-3, with 8 bases matching TRBD2. The CDR3 is made up of 19 amino acids. Germline V gives CDR1 SGHRS, CDR2 YFSETQ. The CDR3 DNA follows: TGCGCCAACAGCTTCTGGACGGGGGGGACCCCACTAGACACAGATACGCAGTATTTT. This translates into CANSFWTGGTPLDTDTQYF.

This clonotype was seen once. A much larger clonotype is one base distant, so this may be a read error. The V gene is TRBV25-1, the J gene TRBJ2-1; D may match TRBD1 or TRBD2 (6 bases each). Per the germline V gene, CDR1 is MGHDK and CDR2 is SYGVNS. The CDR3 spans 13 residues. The CDR3 nucleotides are TGTGCCAGCGGTGAAGGGGGGTACAATGAGCGGTTCTTC. It translates to CASGEGGYNERFF.

The rearrangement uses TRBV28 and TRBJ2-3, with D maybe TRBD1 (6 bases). V lost 6 bases, J lost 2 bases, and 21 bases lay in between. The germline gives CDR1 MDHEN, CDR2 SYDVKM. This CDR3 comprises 17 residues. CDR3 coding DNA: TGTGCCAGCAGCCATCGGACAGACTACTATAACACAGATACGCAGTATTTT. Its protein product is CASSHRTDYYNTDTQYF.

This clonotype came up many times. This rearrangement joins TRBV29-1 to TRBJ2-7; D is undetermined. Germline V gene sequence: CDR1 SQVTM, CDR2 ANQGSEA. The CDR3 spans 12 residues. V was shortened by 4 bases and J by 0 bases, with 7 bases between the two germline ends. CDR3 DNA: TGCAGCGTTGCGACACCCTCCTACGAGCAGTACTTC. It yields the protein CSVATPSYEQYF.

V usage is TRBV2 and J usage is TRBJ1-2; D is unresolved. Trimming took off 1 base at V and 7 bases at J, with 4 bases between the two ends. This CDR3 is 11 amino acids long. Germline V gives CDR1 SNHLY, CDR2 FYNNEI. The CDR3 loop reads CASSEESGYTF. CDR3 bases: TGTGCCAGCAGTGAAGAGTCTGGCTACACCTTC.

This clonotype was counted a few times. The chain joins TRBV21-1 to TRBJ2-7; the table's D call TRBD2 went unverified against the DNA. TRBV21-1 is a pseudogene segment. This CDR3 region has 15 residues. CDR3 DNA sequence: TGTGCCAGCACTAACCCAGCGGGAAGCTCCTACGAGCAGTACTTC. Protein sequence: CASTNPAGSSYEQYF.

This clonotype has at least ten counts. The chain links TRBV6-1 to TRBJ2-4; D gene uncertain. This CDR3 is built from 14 residues. CDR1 is MNHNS, CDR2 SASEGT, per germline. V was shortened by 0 bases and J by 1 base, with 4 bases between the two germline ends. The CDR3 here is CASSEAGAKNIQYF. Written as DNA, the CDR3 is TGTGCCAGCAGTGAAGCAGGGGCCAAAAACATTCAGTACTTC.

This chain joins TRBV20-1 and TRBJ2-1; TRBD2 agrees at 10 bases. The CDR3 is made up of 15 amino acids. J was trimmed by 3 bases and V by 2 bases; bases with no gene match: 4. Germline assignment: CDR1 DFQATT and CDR2 SNEGSKA (reference sequence). As DNA, the CDR3 is TGCAGTGCTAGAACTAGCGGGACATTCTACAATGAGCAGTTCTTC. Translation gives CSARTSGTFYNEQFF.

V and J are TRBV2 and TRBJ1-6, with 7 nucleotides matching TRBD1. With 1 base clipped from V and 5 bases from J, the junction kept 2 bases outside the gene matches. The CDR3 contains 15 residues. CDR1 and CDR2 from the germline V gene are SNHLY and FYNNEI. The CDR3 sequence is CASSEVTGHNSPLHF. For the CDR3, the DNA is TGTGCCAGCAGTGAAGTGACAGGGCATAATTCACCCCTCCACTTT.

Notes on this clonotype: One end of the junction fails to match germline, which may point to a read error. V gene TRBV5-1 combines with J gene TRBJ2-7, with 13 bases identical to TRBD2. CDR3 size: 16 residues. CDR1 and CDR2 (germline): SGHRS, YFSETQ. CDR3 loop: CASSTGLAGSPYKQYF. Here the CDR3 DNA reads TGCGCCAGCAGCACGGGACTAGCGGGAAGTCCCTACAAGCAGTACTTC. The variable domain in full, with the rest retrieved from reference TRBV5-1 and TRBJ2-7, is KAGVTQTPRYLIKTRGQQVTLSCSPISGHRSVSWYQQTPGQGLQFLFEYFSETQRNKGNFPGRFSGRQFSNSRSEMNVSTLELGDSALYLCASSTGLAGSPYKQYFGPGTRLTVT.

This rearrangement joins TRBV28 to TRBJ2-7; 7 nucleotides line up with TRBD1. V dropped 4 bases and J dropped 3; count of bases not matched to a gene: 9. Germline V gene data show CDR1 as MDHEN and CDR2 as SYDVKM. There are 15 residues in the CDR3. For the CDR3, the DNA is TGTGCCAGCAGTTGGGTCTCCGGGACAGTCTACGAGCAGTACTTC. It translates to CASSWVSGTVYEQYF.

This chain uses TRBV6-1 with TRBJ1-1; D unresolved. With 6 bases removed from V and 3 bases from J, the gap between germline ends came to 11 bases. Looked up from germline, CDR1 is MNHNS and CDR2 is SASEGT. The CDR3 sequence is 13 residues long. The CDR3 spells CASRIAADTEAFF. The CDR3 DNA sequence: TGTGCCAGCAGAATAGCAGCCGACACTGAAGCTTTCTTT.

The count of this clonotype is one. The chain uses TRBV20-1 and TRBJ1-4; D is ambiguous. CDR1 and CDR2 (germline): DFQATT, SNEGSKA (reference sequence). V was pared by 4 bases and J by 5 bases, with 8 bases between. This CDR3 contains 12 residues. CDR3 sequence reads: CSAKGQNEKLFF. The CDR3 DNA sequence: TGCAGTGCTAAGGGCCAGAATGAAAAACTGTTTTTT.

This clonotype has more than one count but fewer than ten. V usage is TRBV9 and J usage is TRBJ2-1, with TRBD2 matching 7 bases. The V segment lost 0 bases and the J segment 6 bases; nucleotides outside the gene matches: 6. This CDR3 has 15 amino acids. The V gene's germline CDR1 is SGDLS and CDR2 YYNGEE. The CDR3 region is CASSVATSSLNEQFF. In nucleotides, the CDR3 is TGTGCCAGCAGCGTAGCGACTAGCTCCCTCAATGAGCAGTTCTTC.

V gene TRBV27 combines with J gene TRBJ1-2, with D maybe TRBD1 (5 bases). CDR1 and CDR2 (germline): MNHEY, SMNVEV (reference sequence). The CDR3 runs 16 residues. V lost 5 bases to trimming and J lost 0 bases, with 16 bases between them. The CDR3 is CASSRIPRGANYGYTF. In nucleotides, the CDR3 is TGTGCCAGCAGTAGAATTCCACGGGGCGCTAACTATGGCTACACCTTC.

Ten or more counts support this clonotype. The chain uses TRBV4-2 and TRBJ2-7; maybe TRBD1 (5 bases). CDR1 LGHNA and CDR2 YNFKEQ come from the germline V gene. This CDR3 comprises 15 residues. Trimming cost V 5 bases and J 0 bases, with 14 bases left between them. For the CDR3, the DNA is TGTGCCAGCAGCTACAGTTCGGACAACTCCTACGAGCAGTACTTC. Protein sequence: CASSYSSDNSYEQYF.

The chain employs TRBV21-1 and TRBJ1-1. TRBV21-1 is a pseudogene. This CDR3 region has 13 residues. The CDR3 DNA sequence: TGTGCCAGCATCTTAAGGGTAAACACTGAAGCTTTCTTT. It is translated as CASILRVNTEAFF.

This chain joins TRBV5-1 and TRBJ2-3; 8 bases match TRBD2. Germline loops: CDR1 SGHRS, CDR2 YFSETQ. The CDR3 is made up of 15 amino acids. With 4 bases clipped from V and 1 base from J, the junction kept 5 bases outside the gene matches. CDR3 in DNA: TGCGCCAGCAGCCAGGGACTAGAGGGCACAGATACGCAGTATTTT. The encoded protein is CASSQGLEGTDTQYF.

As for this clonotype: The conserved closing phenylalanine or tryptophan is absent in this CDR3, likely reflecting a read error. This chain links TRBV5-5 with TRBJ1-1, with D unresolved. Per germline, CDR1 SGHKS and CDR2 YYEKEE (reference sequence). This CDR3 comprises 15 residues. V was clipped by 4 bases and J by 0 bases, with 13 bases between them. The CDR3 nucleotides are TGTGCCAGCAGCCGGTCCCGGAGCATGAACACTGAAGCTTTCTAT. Its protein product is CASSRSRSMNTEAFY.

This clonotype was seen ten or more times. This sequence joins TRBV4-2 and TRBJ2-3, with D perhaps matching TRBD1 (5 bases). Trimming cost V 0 bases and J 3 bases, with 7 bases left between them. From germline, CDR1 is LGHNA and CDR2 YNFKEQ. This CDR3 is 14 amino acids long. Here the CDR3 reads CASSQDRVTDTQYF. CDR3 DNA sequence: TGTGCCAGCAGCCAAGACAGGGTAACAGATACGCAGTATTTT.

This clonotype was counted a few times. This rearrangement joins TRBV6-1 to TRBJ1-6, with 10 bases matching TRBD1. V lost 7 bases, J lost 7 bases, and 1 base stayed unmatched. CDR3 length: 13 amino acids. The germline CDR1 and CDR2 sequences are MNHNS and SASEGT. This chain's CDR3 is CASKGQGNSPLHF. The CDR3 coding sequence is TGTGCCAGCAAGGGACAGGGGAATTCACCCCTCCACTTT.